This T cell receptor beta chain is from a study of patients and donors after allogeneic stem cell transplantation. CDR1 is LNHDA, CDR2 SQIVND, per germline (reference sequence). J gave up 5 bases and V 6 bases, and 15 bases lay outside the gene matches. The CDR3 extends over 16 amino acids. At least ten counts were recorded for this clonotype. MiXCR was run by TCRdb on the RT-PCR reads, yielding one entry per CDR3 protein. The sample has about 10,000 distinct CDR3 sequences; roughly 5.9% are singletons. The TCR sequence derives from a human donor who was either an allogeneic HSCT recipient or a stem cell or donor lymphocyte infusion donor (not recorded which). It is not recorded whose cells these are; they may come from a transplant donor. The chain recombines TRBV19 with TRBJ1-2; TRBD1 matches 7 bases. The sequenced material came from blood, either unsorted or a sorted T cell fraction (not recorded which). For the CDR3, the DNA is TGTGCCAGTAGGGTCACAGGGGAGAAGATTCGATATGGCTACACCTTC. Encoded protein: CASRVTGEKIRYGYTF.